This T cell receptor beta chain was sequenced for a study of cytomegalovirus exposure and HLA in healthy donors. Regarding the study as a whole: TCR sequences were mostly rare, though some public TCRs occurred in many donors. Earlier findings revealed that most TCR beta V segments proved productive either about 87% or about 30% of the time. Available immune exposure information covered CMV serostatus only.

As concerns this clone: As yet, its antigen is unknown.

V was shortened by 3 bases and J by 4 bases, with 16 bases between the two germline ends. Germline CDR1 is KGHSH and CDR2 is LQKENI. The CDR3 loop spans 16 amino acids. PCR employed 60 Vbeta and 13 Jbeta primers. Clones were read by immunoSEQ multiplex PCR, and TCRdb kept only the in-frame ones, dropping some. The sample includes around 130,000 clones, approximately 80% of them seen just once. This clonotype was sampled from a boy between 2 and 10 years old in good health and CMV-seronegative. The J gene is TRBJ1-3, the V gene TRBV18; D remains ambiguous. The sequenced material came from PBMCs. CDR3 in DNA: TGTGCCAGCTCACCTCGGCAGGTGTTAATGGGAAACACCATATATTTT. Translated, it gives CASSPRQVLMGNTIYF. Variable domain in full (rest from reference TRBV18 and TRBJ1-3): NAGVMQNPRHLVRRRGQEARLRCSPMKGHSHVYWYRQLPEEGLKFMVYLQKENIIDESGMPKERFSAEFPKEGPSILRIQQVVRGDSAAYFCASSPRQVLMGNTIYFGEGSWLTVV.